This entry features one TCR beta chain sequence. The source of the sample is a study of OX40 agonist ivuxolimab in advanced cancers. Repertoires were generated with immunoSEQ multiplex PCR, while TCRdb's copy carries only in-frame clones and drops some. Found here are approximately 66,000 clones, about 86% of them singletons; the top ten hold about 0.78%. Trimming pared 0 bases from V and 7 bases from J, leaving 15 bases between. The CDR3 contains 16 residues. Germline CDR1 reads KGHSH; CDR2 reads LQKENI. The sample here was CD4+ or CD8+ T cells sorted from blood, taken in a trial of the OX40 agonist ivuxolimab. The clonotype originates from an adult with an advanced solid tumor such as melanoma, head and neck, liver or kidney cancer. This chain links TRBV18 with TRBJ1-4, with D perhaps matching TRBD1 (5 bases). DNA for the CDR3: TGTGCCAGCTCACCACCGGACCGGTGGGGGGGTGAAAAACTGTTTTTT. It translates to CASSPPDRWGGEKLFF.